The source of this T cell receptor beta chain is a study of blood T cell repertoires in COVID-19. Background on the study: Material from acute and convalescent COVID-19 was sourced from the United States, Italy and Spain. Nucleic acid was either cDNA or gDNA, and it came from T cells, B-cell-depleted T cells, or PBMCs.

Germline values: CDR1 SQVTM, CDR2 ANQGSEA. The CDR3 contains 13 residues. The V gene lost 5 bases and the J gene lost 6 bases, with 14 bases spanning the gap. In the authors' workflow: Amplification of reference gene primers was used by the study to estimate nucleated cell counts. Only in-frame clones appear in the TCRdb table, and some are missing; sequencing was by immunoSEQ multiplex PCR. V, J and clone size are those of that table, while D and trimming were read from the DNA. The data show around 430,000 clones, about 91% seen once. The chain has TRBV29-1 and TRBJ1-5; D is undetermined. Sequencing input: peripheral blood. The sequence was obtained from a woman between 50 and 59 years old with COVID-19, enrolled during active disease. As DNA, the CDR3 is TGCAGCGTTCCCCGGAGGCGACGTCAGCCCCAGCATTTT. This encodes CSVPRRRRQPQHF.